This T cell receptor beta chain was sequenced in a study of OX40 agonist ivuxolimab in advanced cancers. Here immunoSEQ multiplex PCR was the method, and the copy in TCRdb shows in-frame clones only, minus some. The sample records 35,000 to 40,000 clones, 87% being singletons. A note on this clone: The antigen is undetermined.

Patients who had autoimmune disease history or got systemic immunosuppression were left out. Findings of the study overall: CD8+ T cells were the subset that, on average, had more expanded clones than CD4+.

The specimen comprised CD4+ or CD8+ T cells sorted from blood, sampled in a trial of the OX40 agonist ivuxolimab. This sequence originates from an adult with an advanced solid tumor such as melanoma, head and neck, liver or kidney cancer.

The CDR3 sequence is CASSRQGLENTIYF. CDR3 nucleotide sequence: TGTGCCAGCAGCCGACAGGGGTTAGAAAACACCATATATTTT. The genes are TRBV5-4 and TRBJ1-3; 8 bases align to TRBD1. The V segment lost 4 bases and the J segment 6 bases; nucleotides outside the gene matches: 6. CDR1 is SGHNT, CDR2 YYREEE, per germline (reference sequence). CDR3 length equals 14 residues.